The next 28 T cell receptor beta chains were all read from a single sample in a study of blood T cell repertoires in COVID-19. Data came from immunoSEQ multiplex PCR; TCRdb stores just in-frame clones and leaves some out. The sample consists of roughly 140,000 clones, approximately 84% of them appearing once. Sequencing was performed on peripheral blood. All receptors come from a woman older than 75 in a cohort sampled during active or convalescent COVID-19.

This chain joins TRBV9 and TRBJ2-5; possibly TRBD2 for D (5 bases). In germline, CDR1 is SGDLS, CDR2 YYNGEE. The length of the CDR3 is 16 residues. V was shortened by 0 bases and J by 9 bases, with 21 bases between the two germline ends. The CDR3 region is CASSVDAGRRSEAQYF. In DNA, the CDR3 is TGTGCCAGCAGCGTAGATGCCGGACGGCGTTCGGAGGCCCAGTACTTC.

V and J are TRBV11-2 and TRBJ1-1; 8 nucleotides match TRBD1. CDR3 length: 12 amino acids. Germline lookup yields CDR1 SGHAT and CDR2 FQNNGV. Germline trimming cut 5 bases from V and 11 bases from J; bases unmatched to any gene: 7. The CDR3, as DNA: TGTGCCAGCAGCCCAAGGGGACAGGCCGCTTTCTTT. Protein product: CASSPRGQAAFF.

The rearrangement uses TRBV3-1 (or the pseudogene TRBV3-2) and TRBJ1-1; D is undetermined. Trimming took off 1 base at V and 3 bases at J, with 9 bases between the two ends. The CDR3 extends over 14 amino acids. Per germline, CDR1 LGHDT and CDR2 YNNKEL (reference sequence). CDR3 region: CASSQAAGYTEAFF. The CDR3 region has the DNA TGTGCCAGCAGCCAAGCAGCAGGTTACACTGAAGCTTTCTTT.

This clone was recorded once. CDR3 nucleotide sequence: TGTGCCAGTAGTACCCCGGGACAGGGGTACGAGCAGTACTTC. It is translated as CASSTPGQGYEQYF. The chain is built from TRBV19 and TRBJ2-7; 10 bases are a match to TRBD1. This CDR3 spans 14 amino acids. J gave up 4 bases and V 4 bases, and 4 bases lay outside the gene matches. Germline V CDR1 and CDR2: LNHDA, SQIVND (reference sequence).

On this clone: Other DNA sequences in the same sample also yield this CDR3. The V call is TRBV6-5, the J call TRBJ1-6; 7 bases align to TRBD1. V gave up 0 bases and J gave up 7 bases; unmatched junction bases: 3. Germline-derived CDR1 and CDR2 are MNHEY and SVGAGI. The CDR3 runs to 15 residues. This CDR3 is CASSYSRTGNSPLHF. The CDR3 nucleotides are TGTGCCAGCAGTTACTCCCGGACAGGAAATTCACCCCTCCACTTT.

In this sample, this clone turned up once. This chain joins TRBV5-4 and TRBJ2-7, with 8 bases aligning to TRBD1. Looked up from germline, CDR1 is SGHNT and CDR2 is YYREEE (reference sequence). V dropped 2 bases and J dropped 6; count of bases not matched to a gene: 4. The CDR3 is made up of 13 amino acids. The CDR3 DNA is TGTGCCAGCAGCTTCGGACAGGGCACCGAGCAGTACGTC. This translates into CASSFGQGTEQYV.

This sequence joins TRBV19 and TRBJ1-3, with D unclear. The CDR3 runs 14 residues. The germline CDR1 and CDR2 sequences are LNHDA and SQIVND (reference sequence). With 3 bases removed from V and 2 bases from J, the gap between germline ends came to 8 bases. CDR3 in amino acids: CASSIPGAGNTIYF. CDR3 coding DNA: TGTGCCAGTAGTATTCCGGGTGCTGGAAACACCATATATTTT.

This chain connects TRBV11-2 to TRBJ2-3; D is uncertain. CDR3 length: 13 amino acids. V dropped 1 base and J dropped 6 bases, with 8 bases sitting between them. The germline gives CDR1 SGHAT, CDR2 FQNNGV. CDR3 DNA: TGTGCCAGCAGCTTAGGTGCGGTTGATACGCAGTATTTT. Translation gives CASSLGAVDTQYF.

The chain combines TRBV11-2 with TRBJ2-7, with 8 bases identical to TRBD1. The germline gives CDR1 SGHAT, CDR2 FQNNGV. V lost 5 bases to trimming and J lost 5 bases; unmatched junction nucleotides: 2. The CDR3 is 12 amino acids. CDR3 DNA: TGTGCCAGCAGCCCACAGGGGGACGAGCAGTACTTC. As protein: CASSPQGDEQYF.

The chain carries TRBV5-5 and TRBJ2-3, with 9 nucleotides matching TRBD2. The CDR3 runs to 17 residues. V lost 2 bases and J lost 0; bases outside the gene matches: 7. Germline lookup yields CDR1 SGHKS and CDR2 YYEKEE (reference sequence). The CDR3: CASSFLAGSASTDTQYF. CDR3 DNA sequence: TGTGCCAGCAGCTTCCTAGCGGGGAGTGCTAGCACAGATACGCAGTATTTT.

The rearrangement uses TRBV9 and TRBJ2-2; D is unresolved. The germline CDR1 and CDR2 sequences are SGDLS and YYNGEE. The CDR3 has 14 residues. The V end was cut by 0 bases, the J end by 3 bases, with 6 bases between. CDR3 protein: CASSVDSYTGELFF. The CDR3 DNA follows: TGTGCCAGCAGCGTAGACAGCTACACCGGGGAGCTGTTTTTT.

The rearrangement joins TRBV3-1 (or the pseudogene TRBV3-2) to TRBJ2-3; no firm D call. Germline V gene sequence: CDR1 LGHDT, CDR2 YNNKEL (reference sequence). This CDR3 is built from 15 residues. Trimming removed 0 bases at V and 6 bases at J, with 13 bases between. The CDR3 is CASSQDLLKSDTQYF. As DNA, the CDR3 is TGTGCCAGCAGCCAAGATCTTTTGAAGAGCGATACGCAGTATTTT.

The chain couples TRBV5-4 to TRBJ1-1; perhaps TRBD1 as D (5 bases). Trimming cost V 5 bases and J 5 bases, with 13 bases left between them. The CDR3 totals 13 residues. Germline V CDR1 and CDR2: SGHNT, YYREEE (reference sequence). The CDR3 sequence: CASRREGETEAFF. As DNA, the CDR3 is TGTGCCAGCAGAAGGGAAGGGGAAACTGAAGCTTTCTTT.

DNA of the CDR3: TGTGCCAGCAGCCCTAGTGGGTATGGCTACACCTTC. It specifies CASSPSGYGYTF. The chain uses TRBV7-8 and TRBJ1-2; D unclear. The germline V gene has CDR1 SGHVS and CDR2 FQNEAQ. Trimming shortened V by 5 bases and J by 5 bases, and 9 bases separated the two germline ends. The CDR3 loop spans 12 amino acids.

The chain uses TRBV6-5 and TRBJ1-2; maybe TRBD1 (5 bases). Germline V CDR1 and CDR2: MNHEY, SVGAGI. The CDR3 consists of 15 residues. Trimming shortened V by 2 bases and J by 2 bases, and 12 bases separated the two germline ends. The CDR3 loop is CASSYGGGRNYGYTF. The CDR3 bases are TGTGCCAGCAGTTACGGTGGGGGGAGGAACTATGGCTACACCTTC.

V gene TRBV5-4 combines with J gene TRBJ2-3; no definite D call. Trimming stripped 1 base from V and 0 bases from J, with 9 bases between. Germline V lookup: CDR1 SGHNT, CDR2 YYREEE (reference sequence). The CDR3 loop spans 15 amino acids. CDR3 sequence reads: CASSLWASSTDTQYF. In nucleotides, the CDR3 is TGTGCCAGCAGCTTGTGGGCGTCTAGCACAGATACGCAGTATTTT.

V is TRBV28 and J is TRBJ2-5, with a weak D call TRBD1 (6 bases). The CDR3 runs to 15 residues. V was cut by 5 bases and J by 3 bases, with 16 bases left in between. Looked up from germline, CDR1 is MDHEN and CDR2 is SYDVKM. The CDR3 nucleotides are TGTGCCAGCAGTGGTGGGTGGGGGCGAAAAGAGACCCAGTACTTC. Protein product: CASSGGWGRKETQYF.

This chain links TRBV25-1 with TRBJ1-6; 7 positions match TRBD1. Unmatched junction bases numbered 5, after V lost 7 bases and J lost 2 bases. The CDR3 length is 15 residues. CDR1 is MGHDK and CDR2 is SYGVNS in the germline V gene. The CDR3 nucleotides read TGTGCCAGCACAGGGGGGATGCCCTATAATTCACCCCTCCACTTT. Translation gives CASTGGMPYNSPLHF. Drawing the rest from reference TRBV25-1 and TRBJ1-6, the complete variable domain is EADIYQTPRYLVIGTGKKITLECSQTMGHDKMYWYQQDPGMELHLIHYSYGVNSTEKGDLSSESTVSRIRTEHFPLTLESARPSHTSQYLCASTGGMPYNSPLHFGNGTRLTVT.

This clone was seen a few times. The chain carries TRBV6-2 or TRBV6-3 and TRBJ1-2; D is uncertain. The CDR3 sequence is 12 residues long. Germline V gives CDR1 MNHEY, CDR2 SVGEGT. The germline V and J ends were trimmed by 2 bases and 8 bases, with 9 bases remaining between them. CDR3 in amino acids: CASSYRVVGYTF. The CDR3 nucleotides are TGTGCCAGCAGTTACCGTGTCGTGGGCTACACCTTC.

The chain uses TRBV18 and TRBJ1-1, with a tentative D call TRBD1 (5 bases). The CDR3 totals 12 residues. With 3 bases removed from V and 8 bases from J, the gap between germline ends came to 10 bases. Germline lookup yields CDR1 KGHSH and CDR2 LQKENI. CDR3 sequence reads: CASSPVSGEAFF. Here the CDR3 DNA reads TGTGCCAGCTCACCGGTTTCAGGGGAAGCTTTCTTT.

V usage is TRBV7-3 and J usage is TRBJ2-5, with a weak D call TRBD2 (6 bases). Germline assignment: CDR1 SGHTA and CDR2 FQGTGA. V was cut by 3 bases and J by 5 bases, with 13 bases left in between. CDR3 length: 14 residues. CDR3 in amino acids: CASSFGGRGETQYF. The CDR3 coding sequence is TGTGCCAGCAGCTTCGGGGGACGGGGTGAGACCCAGTACTTC.

The chain carries TRBV29-1 and TRBJ1-5, with D perhaps TRBD1 (6 bases). The CDR3 sequence is 13 residues long. Per germline, CDR1 SQVTM and CDR2 ANQGSEA. Trimming cost V 6 bases and J 5 bases, with 14 bases left between them. The CDR3, as DNA: TGCAGCGTGGCGGGGGCACGGTATCAGCCCCAGCATTTT. Protein product: CSVAGARYQPQHF.

This clone has a single count. Here the CDR3 DNA reads TGTGCCAGCAGCACTCGGGATACGCAGTATTTT. It specifies CASSTRDTQYF. The chain combines TRBV7-9 with TRBJ2-3; D gene unclear. The CDR3 runs 11 residues. Germline V gene sequence: CDR1 SEHNR, CDR2 FQNEAQ (reference sequence). V was cut by 5 bases and J by 6 bases, with 6 bases left in between.

The V call is TRBV29-1, the J call TRBJ1-2; D might be TRBD1 (5 bases). Germline loops: CDR1 SQVTM, CDR2 ANQGSEA. CDR3 length: 13 amino acids. Trimming removed 3 bases at V and 4 bases at J, with 12 bases between. The CDR3 DNA sequence: TGCAGCGTTGACTCCACAGGCGTCTATGGCTACACCTTC. Its translation is CSVDSTGVYGYTF. Looking up the rest from reference TRBV29-1 and TRBJ1-2 gives the full variable domain: SAVISQKPSRDICQRGTSLTIQCQVDSQVTMMFWYRQQPGQSLTLIATANQGSEATYESGFVIDKFPISRPNLTFSTLTVSNMSPEDSSIYLCSVDSTGVYGYTFGSGTRLTVV.

This chain links TRBV2 with TRBJ1-2, with D perhaps matching TRBD1 (5 bases). V was cut by 3 bases and J by 4 bases, with 15 bases left in between. The length of the CDR3 is 15 residues. The germline V gene encodes CDR1 SNHLY and CDR2 FYNNEI. CDR3 residues: CASSEGGSGGYGYTF. The CDR3 region has the DNA TGTGCCAGCAGTGAGGGCGGCTCGGGGGGCTATGGCTACACCTTC.

The rearrangement uses TRBV5-1 and TRBJ2-2; 7 bases are a match to TRBD1. The length of the CDR3 is 15 residues. V lost 5 bases and J lost 1; bases outside the gene matches: 5. Per the germline V gene, CDR1 is SGHRS and CDR2 is YFSETQ. CDR3: CASSTGVLNTGELFF. The CDR3 DNA reads as TGCGCCAGCAGTACAGGGGTCCTGAACACCGGGGAGCTGTTTTTT. Looking up the rest from reference TRBV5-1 and TRBJ2-2 gives the full variable domain: KAGVTQTPRYLIKTRGQQVTLSCSPISGHRSVSWYQQTPGQGLQFLFEYFSETQRNKGNFPGRFSGRQFSNSRSEMNVSTLELGDSALYLCASSTGVLNTGELFFGEGSRLTVL.

This clone was detected only once. V is TRBV21-1 and J is TRBJ1-4; the table's D call of TRBD1 was not tested on the DNA. TRBV21-1 is labeled a pseudogene. The CDR3 runs to 16 residues. This CDR3 is CASKQGPRATNEKLFF. The CDR3 DNA reads as TGTGCCTCTAAGCAGGGGCCGAGAGCAACTAATGAAAAACTGTTTTTT.

V and J are TRBV5-1 and TRBJ2-1; 9 bases are a match to TRBD2. J lost 4 bases, V lost 0 bases, and 5 bases had no gene match. The germline CDR1 and CDR2 sequences are SGHRS and YFSETQ. The CDR3 spans 16 residues. The CDR3, as DNA: TGCGCCAGCAGCTTGGGTGGACTAGCGCAATACAATGAGCAGTTCTTC. Its translation: CASSLGGLAQYNEQFF.